These 3 T cell receptor beta chains share one sample of origin, sequenced in a study of cytomegalovirus exposure and HLA in healthy donors. Clones were read by immunoSEQ multiplex PCR, and TCRdb kept only the in-frame ones, dropping some. The sample holds 300,000 to 450,000 clones, 86% seen once. Sequenced: PBMCs. Receptors originate from a woman under 30 in good health and CMV-seronegative.

J is TRBJ2-3 and V is TRBV4-1; TRBD1 agrees at 10 bases. Germline V gene lookup returns CDR1 MGHRA and CDR2 YSYEKL. CDR3 length: 17 residues. V was clipped by 0 bases and J by 12 bases; unmatched bases: 15. The chain's CDR3 is CASSQEGDRGRRAAQYF. In nucleotides, the CDR3 is TGCGCCAGCAGCCAAGAGGGCGACAGGGGGCGGCGTGCGGCTCAGTATTTT.

V is TRBV5-4 and J is TRBJ2-5, with 8 bases that match TRBD1. V was pared by 4 bases and J by 1 base, with 6 bases of the junction left unmatched. The CDR3 has 15 residues. Germline loops: CDR1 SGHNT, CDR2 YYREEE (reference sequence). CDR3 residues: CASSPNTGGQETQYF. CDR3 sequence (DNA): TGTGCCAGCAGCCCCAACACAGGGGGCCAAGAGACCCAGTACTTC.

The CDR3 bases are TGTGCCAGCAGTTTAACGGCCGGCAGGGGATTCGGCGGGGAGCTGTTTTTT. Residues: CASSLTAGRGFGGELFF. This chain connects TRBV27 to TRBJ2-2, with D maybe TRBD1 (6 bases). V was pared by 2 bases and J by 7 bases, with 20 bases between. The germline V gene encodes CDR1 MNHEY and CDR2 SMNVEV (reference sequence). The CDR3 spans 17 residues.